The 7 T cell receptor beta chains below come from one sample, sequenced in a study of T cells in Graves' hyperthyroidism and ophthalmopathy. There were TCR beta CDR3 regions amplified from RNA transcripts. RT-PCR in the first round (using the HTBI primer set) targeted the TCR CDR3. TCRdb itself ran the multiplex PCR reads through MiXCR, one entry per CDR3 protein. Of over 450,000 distinct CDR3 sequences listed, approximately 14% are singletons. The sample comprised blood. These receptors all come from a woman under 30 with Graves' hyperthyroidism.

In its sample, this clonotype was seen many times. The J gene is TRBJ2-5, the V gene TRBV11-2; 8 bases agree with TRBD2. Losses at the gene ends were 2 bases for V and 2 bases for J; bases not matched to a gene: 13. The germline CDR1 and CDR2 sequences are SGHAT and FQNNGV. The CDR3 runs 18 residues. CDR3 region: CASSLSPQPRGGQETQYF. In DNA, the CDR3 is TGTGCCAGCAGCTTATCACCCCAACCCCGGGGGGGGCAAGAGACCCAGTACTTC.

This clonotype was observed a few times. Being one base from a much bigger clone, this may be a read error. This rearrangement joins TRBV11-2 to TRBJ2-5; D not resolved. CDR1 and CDR2 from the germline V gene are SGHAT and FQNNGV. The CDR3 contains 14 residues. The CDR3 sequence is CVSSLARRQETQYF. In nucleotides, the CDR3 is TGTGTCAGCAGCTTAGCAAGGCGGCAAGAGACCCAGTACTTC.

The sample holds many counts of this clonotype. CDR3 protein: CSAGTSGRLNEQFF. The CDR3 DNA is TGCAGTGCCGGGACTAGCGGGAGGTTGAATGAGCAGTTCTTC. This chain joins TRBV20-1 and TRBJ2-1; 15 nucleotides agree with TRBD2. In germline, CDR1 is DFQATT, CDR2 SNEGSKA (reference sequence). After removal of 6 bases from V and 7 bases from J, the junction contained 4 bases not matched to a gene. The CDR3 totals 14 residues.

This chain links TRBV5-1 with TRBJ1-3; no reliable D call. Trimming pared 0 bases from V and 0 bases from J, leaving 7 bases between. CDR1 is SGHRS and CDR2 is YFSETQ in the germline V gene. This CDR3 spans 15 amino acids. The CDR3 DNA reads TGCGCCAGCAGCTTGGAGGGCACCTCTGGAAACACCATATATTTT. It encodes CASSLEGTSGNTIYF.

The rearrangement links TRBV20-1 to TRBJ1-6, with D possibly being TRBD1 (5 bases). CDR3 length equals 14 residues. Germline V lookup: CDR1 DFQATT, CDR2 SNEGSKA (reference sequence). Trimming shortened V by 5 bases and J by 8 bases, and 16 bases separated the two germline ends. CDR3: CSAPRRDLDSPLHF. The CDR3 region has the DNA TGCAGTGCTCCCCGGCGGGACCTAGATTCACCCCTCCACTTT.

The table lists this clonotype with many counts. The chain links TRBV27 to TRBJ1-2, with D uncertain. Germline V gives CDR1 MNHEY, CDR2 SMNVEV (reference sequence). CDR3 length: 13 residues. Trimming cost V 0 bases and J 6 bases, with 8 bases left between them. The CDR3 sequence is CASSLSRIHGYTF. The CDR3 region has the DNA TGTGCCAGCAGTTTATCGAGGATTCATGGCTACACCTTC.

This clonotype showed up just a few times. The genes are TRBV19 and TRBJ2-4; D is unresolved. The CDR3 has 16 amino acids. Trimming stripped 6 bases from V and 1 base from J, with 16 bases between. Germline V gene data show CDR1 as LNHDA and CDR2 as SQIVND (reference sequence). CDR3 in amino acids: CASSPSGLTAKNIQYF. DNA for the CDR3: TGTGCCAGTAGCCCGTCGGGCCTGACGGCCAAAAACATTCAGTACTTC.